This T cell receptor (beta chain) was documented in a study of blood T cell repertoires in COVID-19. Across the whole study: The cDNA or gDNA used as material had been derived from T cells, B-cell-depleted T cells, or PBMCs.

Repertoires were generated with immunoSEQ multiplex PCR, while TCRdb's copy carries only in-frame clones and drops some. The table lists hundreds of thousands of clones, around 80% of them singletons, with 1.3% in the top ten. The sample comprised peripheral blood. The receptor was derived from a woman between 25 and 40 years old with COVID-19, enrolled during active disease.

The CDR3 here is CASSISGNTAITDTQYF. CDR3 DNA: TGTGCCAGTAGCATCTCCGGGAACACAGCTATAACAGATACGCAGTATTTT. V is TRBV19 and J is TRBJ2-3, with D perhaps matching TRBD2 (5 bases). Germline CDR1 is LNHDA and CDR2 is SQIVND (reference sequence). Deletions cut 6 bases from V and 3 bases from J, with 22 bases between. The CDR3 has 17 residues.